This T cell receptor (beta chain) was captured by sequencing in a study of shared clonotypes between healthy human individuals. Broader study findings: Since donors were few, the genetic and exposure-history diversity represented was limited. It was anticipated that sequencing depth would influence how many clonotypes donors shared.

This clone was seen once. The antigen is not known. Per the study methods: Filtering differed for immunoSEQ, which gave only junction sequences without quality scores. The method was immunoSEQ multiplex PCR; TCRdb's version includes in-frame clones alone and lacks a portion of them. The DNA was the basis for D and trimming; V, J and clone size are from that table. The sample consists of fewer than 550,000 clones, over 60% of them appearing once. This CDR3 has 14 amino acids. Germline CDR1 and CDR2: SGHRS and YFSETQ. V dropped 4 bases and J dropped 5; count of bases not matched to a gene: 7. This TCR was sampled from a middle-aged woman in good health. Some clones in this sample may be carry-over from other donors' samples. This sequence joins TRBV5-1 and TRBJ2-7; 9 nucleotides line up with TRBD1. Material: PBMCs. CDR3 in amino acids: CASSKGDRANEQYF. Here the CDR3 DNA reads TGCGCCAGCAGCAAAGGGGACAGGGCCAACGAGCAGTACTTC.